These 28 T cell receptor beta chains came from one sample sequenced in a study of blood T cell repertoires in COVID-19. Profiling relied on immunoSEQ multiplex PCR, and the TCRdb table lists in-frame clones only, not all of them. The sample lists over 400,000 clones; over 75% were seen once. The specimen was peripheral blood. These receptor sequences come from a human donor in a cohort sampled during active COVID-19.

This clone has at least ten counts. J is TRBJ2-2 and V is TRBV7-9; 8 bases align to TRBD2. The CDR3 is 17 amino acids. The junction had 14 bases not matched to a gene; V was cut back by 6 bases and J by 5 bases. The germline V gene has CDR1 SEHNR and CDR2 FQNEAQ (reference sequence). Here the CDR3 DNA reads TGTGCCAGCAGACCATCCCCGGGAGGGAGAGAAACCGGGGAGCTGTTTTTT. The encoded protein is CASRPSPGGRETGELFF.

The chain recombines TRBV29-1 with TRBJ2-7; 7 nucleotides match TRBD2. V shed 4 bases, J shed 0 bases, and the junction held 3 bases outside the gene matches. The CDR3 has 13 amino acids. The germline CDR1 and CDR2 sequences are SQVTM and ANQGSEA. CDR3 sequence: CSVVRGSSYEQYF. Here the CDR3 DNA reads TGCAGCGTTGTGCGGGGGAGCTCCTACGAGCAGTACTTC.

The V call is TRBV28, the J call TRBJ2-5, with D possibly TRBD2 on 6 matching bases. The CDR3 extends over 15 amino acids. V was shortened by 3 bases and J by 2 bases, with 13 bases between the two germline ends. Germline V CDR1 and CDR2: MDHEN, SYDVKM. The CDR3 DNA follows: TGTGCCAGCAGTTTCGTCAGGGACTCTCAAGAGACCCAGTACTTC. This translates into CASSFVRDSQETQYF.

V gene TRBV2 combines with J gene TRBJ2-3; TRBD2 matches at 13 bases. J lost 3 bases, V lost 5 bases, and 2 bases had no gene match. The CDR3 runs to 15 residues. In germline, CDR1 is SNHLY, CDR2 FYNNEI. The CDR3: CASSMGLAGTDTQYF. CDR3 nucleotides: TGTGCCAGCAGTATGGGACTAGCGGGAACAGATACGCAGTATTTT.

V and J are TRBV7-8 and TRBJ2-7; 9 bases align to TRBD1. The CDR3 is 15 residues long. V dropped 1 base and J dropped 2; count of bases not matched to a gene: 3. Germline loops: CDR1 SGHVS, CDR2 FQNEAQ. The CDR3 protein is CASSLEQGATYEQYF. CDR3 DNA sequence: TGTGCCAGCAGCTTAGAACAGGGGGCCACCTACGAGCAGTACTTC.

V usage is TRBV6-6 and J usage is TRBJ2-6; a possible D gene is TRBD2 (6 bases). CDR3 length: 21 residues. V was trimmed by 6 bases and J by 4 bases, leaving 31 bases between them. The V gene's germline CDR1 is MNHNY and CDR2 SVGAGI (reference sequence). The CDR3 protein is CASSRGALQDYSHKGANVLTF. For the CDR3, the DNA is TGTGCCAGCAGCCGAGGAGCCCTACAGGACTATTCCCACAAGGGGGCCAACGTCCTGACTTTC.

This clone was found once. The genes are TRBV7-6 and TRBJ2-7; TRBD2 matches at 9 bases. The CDR3 runs 15 residues. Germline V CDR1 and CDR2: SGHVS, FNYEAQ. With V trimmed by 5 bases and J by 2 bases, 7 bases remained unmatched. For the CDR3, the DNA is TGTGCCAGCAGCCCGAGTTGGACTAGCGCCTACGAGCAGTACTTC. Translated: CASSPSWTSAYEQYF.

This clone occurred a few times. This rearrangement joins TRBV12-3 or TRBV12-4 to TRBJ1-2; 8 bases line up with TRBD1. This CDR3 has 13 residues. Trimming at V came to 7 bases and at J to 8 bases, leaving 9 bases not matched to a gene. CDR3 sequence (DNA): TGTGCCAGCAATCCCGGGACAGGTATCGGCTACACCTTC. Translation gives CASNPGTGIGYTF.

The chain recombines TRBV7-2 with TRBJ2-7; 10 nucleotides line up with TRBD2. Trimming at V came to 2 bases and at J to 3 bases, leaving 7 bases not matched to a gene. This CDR3 region has 16 residues. Germline V gene data show CDR1 as SGHTA and CDR2 as FQGNSA. DNA of the CDR3: TGTGCCAGCAGCTTAAGTGCGGCTAGCGGGGGCTACGAGCAGTACTTC. Translation: CASSLSAASGGYEQYF. Combining the CDR3 with reference TRBV7-2 and TRBJ2-7 gives the whole variable domain GAGVSQSPSNKVTEKGKDVELRCDPISGHTALYWYRQSLGQGLEFLIYFQGNSAPDKSGLPSDRFSAERTGGSVSTLTIQRTQQEDSAVYLCASSLSAASGGYEQYFGPGTRLTVT.

The genes are TRBV1 and TRBJ2-7; the table names TRBD1, a call not compared with the DNA. TRBV1 has pseudogene status. The CDR3 extends over 14 amino acids. The CDR3 bases are TGCACCAGCAGCCATGACAGGGTACCCTACGAGCAGTACTTC. Translating it yields CTSSHDRVPYEQYF.

The V call is TRBV29-1, the J call TRBJ2-3; TRBD2 is a possible D gene (5 bases). V was shortened by 7 bases and J by 4 bases, with 12 bases between the two germline ends. Germline V gives CDR1 SQVTM, CDR2 ANQGSEA. This CDR3 comprises 12 residues. The CDR3 region is CSAHRRADTQYF. CDR3 nucleotides: TGCAGCGCCCATAGGCGGGCAGATACGCAGTATTTT.

The J gene is TRBJ1-2, the V gene TRBV28; D is unresolved. Trimming removed 5 bases at V and 2 bases at J, with 9 bases between. Germline CDR1 and CDR2: MDHEN and SYDVKM. The CDR3 has 13 residues. CDR3 residues: CASSLAANYGYTF. CDR3 nucleotides: TGTGCCAGCAGTCTGGCGGCAAACTATGGCTACACCTTC.

For this clone: Other DNA sequences in the same sample also yield this CDR3. This chain uses TRBV19 with TRBJ1-2; 7 nucleotides align to TRBD1. The germline gives CDR1 LNHDA, CDR2 SQIVND (reference sequence). The V segment lost 10 bases and the J segment 6 bases; nucleotides outside the gene matches: 14. This CDR3 comprises 14 residues. The CDR3 DNA reads TGTGCCACCAATATGAACAGGGGTTGGAATGGCTACACCTTC. Translated: CATNMNRGWNGYTF.

This clone was observed a single time. The chain employs TRBV28 and TRBJ1-3, with TRBD1 matching over 9 bases. The CDR3 runs 18 residues. V lost 6 bases to trimming and J lost 0 bases; unmatched junction nucleotides: 12. The germline V gene has CDR1 MDHEN and CDR2 SYDVKM. The chain's CDR3 is CASRQHPGQGNSGNTIYF. The CDR3 DNA follows: TGTGCCAGCAGGCAACACCCGGGACAGGGTAACTCTGGAAACACCATATATTTT. Together with reference TRBV28 and TRBJ1-3, the CDR3 gives the full variable domain: DVKVTQSSRYLVKRTGEKVFLECVQDMDHENMFWYRQDPGLGLRLIYFSYDVKMKEKGDIPEGYSVSREKKERFSLILESASTNQTSMYLCASRQHPGQGNSGNTIYFGEGSWLTVV.

The rearrangement joins TRBV9 to TRBJ2-7; D not resolved. Trimming took off 5 bases at V and 0 bases at J, with 15 bases between the two ends. Germline CDR1 and CDR2: SGDLS and YYNGEE. The CDR3 has 15 amino acids. The CDR3 loop is CASSVSPGSSYEQYF. CDR3 in DNA: TGTGCCAGCAGTGTATCGCCAGGAAGCTCCTACGAGCAGTACTTC.

The CDR3 spells CASSQDLPSGRWADTQYF. The DNA of the CDR3 is TGCGCCAGCAGCCAAGATCTCCCTAGCGGGAGGTGGGCAGATACGCAGTATTTT. The J gene is TRBJ2-3, the V gene TRBV4-3; 11 bases are shared with TRBD2. Germline values: CDR1 LGHNA, CDR2 YSLEER. V gave up 0 bases and J gave up 4 bases; unmatched junction bases: 9. The CDR3 runs to 18 residues.

This chain uses TRBV7-3 with TRBJ2-7; D might be TRBD2 (6 bases). The CDR3 loop spans 13 amino acids. Trimming left V 3 bases short and J 6 bases short, with 12 bases between. The V gene's germline CDR1 is SGHTA and CDR2 FQGTGA. Here the CDR3 reads CASSLDDGGEQYF. The CDR3 nucleotides are TGTGCCAGCAGCTTGGACGACGGGGGCGAGCAGTACTTC.

This clone was seen once. The J gene is TRBJ1-2, the V gene TRBV9; D possibly corresponds to TRBD1 (5 bases). Trimming left V 3 bases short and J 0 bases short, with 9 bases between. Germline V gene lookup returns CDR1 SGDLS and CDR2 YYNGEE. This CDR3 has 14 amino acids. CDR3 nucleotides: TGTGCCAGCAGCGCGACAGCCCCTAACTATGGCTACACCTTC. It encodes CASSATAPNYGYTF.

Here the CDR3 reads CASSLTGDYTEAFF. DNA for the CDR3: TGTGCCAGCAGCTTAACTGGGGACTACACTGAAGCTTTCTTT. The gene calls are TRBV7-3 and TRBJ1-1, with D possibly matching TRBD1 (5 bases). V was clipped by 0 bases and J by 3 bases, with 8 bases between them. The CDR3 sequence is 14 residues long. CDR1 and CDR2 (germline): SGHTA, FQGTGA.

DNA for the CDR3: TGTGCCAGCAGCACGAAGCGGGATTTCGATGAGACCCAGTACTTC. Translation gives CASSTKRDFDETQYF. The chain recombines TRBV7-8 with TRBJ2-5; 7 bases are shared with TRBD2. V lost 5 bases to trimming and J lost 5 bases; unmatched junction nucleotides: 11. The CDR3 is 15 residues long. Germline CDR1 reads SGHVS; CDR2 reads FQNEAQ.

The V call is TRBV6-5, the J call TRBJ2-6, with D possibly matching TRBD2 (5 bases). Deletions cut 0 bases from V and 2 bases from J, with 8 bases between. CDR1 MNHEY and CDR2 SVGAGI come from the germline V gene. This CDR3 has 16 amino acids. In nucleotides, the CDR3 is TGTGCCAGCAGTTACTCAGCGGCAGCTGGGGCCAACGTCCTGACTTTC. Its translation: CASSYSAAAGANVLTF.

The rearrangement uses TRBV10-3 and TRBJ1-3, with 8 bases aligning to TRBD1. Per the germline V gene, CDR1 is ENHRY and CDR2 is SYGVKD. J lost 0 bases, V lost 4 bases, and 2 bases had no gene match. The CDR3 extends over 15 amino acids. This CDR3 is CAISATGGSGNTIYF. CDR3 coding DNA: TGTGCCATCAGTGCCACAGGGGGCTCTGGAAACACCATATATTTT.

J is TRBJ1-3 and V is TRBV5-1, with TRBD1 as a possible D gene (5 bases). This CDR3 contains 15 residues. Germline lookup yields CDR1 SGHRS and CDR2 YFSETQ. V dropped 0 bases and J dropped 4 bases, with 11 bases sitting between them. CDR3 sequence (DNA): TGCGCCAGCAGCTTGGGTGGCGGGGCCGGAAACACCATATATTTT. Translation: CASSLGGGAGNTIYF.

The genes are TRBV2 and TRBJ1-4; D is undetermined. The CDR3 is 15 residues long. With 4 bases removed from V and 4 bases from J, the gap between germline ends came to 13 bases. In germline, CDR1 is SNHLY, CDR2 FYNNEI. This CDR3 is CASSGARPINEKLFF. The CDR3 DNA follows: TGTGCCAGCAGTGGGGCCCGCCCAATTAATGAAAAACTGTTTTTT.

This clone was seen a few times. The chain combines TRBV7-2 with TRBJ2-5; 8 bases align to TRBD2. This CDR3 spans 15 amino acids. The germline CDR1 and CDR2 sequences are SGHTA and FQGNSA. V dropped 4 bases and J dropped 5; count of bases not matched to a gene: 9. CDR3 coding DNA: TGTGCCAGCAGCTCCGGAGCGGGAGAATGGGAGACCCAGTACTTC. This gives the protein CASSSGAGEWETQYF.

V and J are TRBV25-1 and TRBJ2-1, with 10 bases lining up with TRBD2. With V trimmed by 6 bases and J by 4 bases, 6 bases remained unmatched. Germline CDR1 MGHDK, CDR2 SYGVNS. The CDR3 sequence is 15 residues long. The CDR3 sequence is CASSSTSGTYNEQFF. The CDR3 DNA reads TGTGCCAGCAGCTCCACTAGCGGGACATACAATGAGCAGTTCTTC. Together with reference TRBV25-1 and TRBJ2-1, the CDR3 gives the full variable domain: EADIYQTPRYLVIGTGKKITLECSQTMGHDKMYWYQQDPGMELHLIHYSYGVNSTEKGDLSSESTVSRIRTEHFPLTLESARPSHTSQYLCASSSTSGTYNEQFFGPGTRLTVL.

The chain combines TRBV9 with TRBJ2-1, with D maybe TRBD2 (6 bases). Germline CDR1 SGDLS, CDR2 YYNGEE. The CDR3 is made up of 15 amino acids. Trimming stripped 8 bases from V and 0 bases from J, with 15 bases between. Here the CDR3 reads CASAERVGSYNEQFF. DNA of the CDR3: TGTGCCAGTGCCGAGCGGGTAGGCTCCTACAATGAGCAGTTCTTC.

This clone was seen just once. The chain has TRBV5-1 and TRBJ2-6, with a tentative D call TRBD2 (6 bases). Trimming took off 6 bases at V and 1 base at J, with 8 bases between the two ends. CDR1 and CDR2 (germline): SGHRS, YFSETQ. The CDR3 has 14 residues. The CDR3: CASKGTSGANVLTF. The CDR3 DNA is TGCGCCAGCAAAGGGACTTCTGGGGCCAACGTCCTGACTTTC.